The 10 T cell receptor beta chains below come from one sample, sequenced in a study of blood T cell repertoires in COVID-19. Assay used: immunoSEQ multiplex PCR; TCRdb lists only in-frame clones, some missing. The profile covers some 430,000 clones, with about 90% appearing a single time and about 0.6% taken by the ten largest. The sample consisted of PBMCs or T cells enriched from blood (not recorded which). The origin of the receptors is a man between 18 and 35 years old who had recovered from COVID-19.

V is TRBV19 and J is TRBJ2-1, with 11 bases that match TRBD2. Germline V gives CDR1 LNHDA, CDR2 SQIVND (reference sequence). The CDR3 has 15 amino acids. Trimming cost V 5 bases and J 4 bases; bases outside gene matches: 4. Here the CDR3 DNA reads TGTGCCAGTAGTTTGGGACTAGCGGTATACAATGAGCAGTTCTTC. This gives the protein CASSLGLAVYNEQFF.

The chain has TRBV6-1 and TRBJ1-5, with D unresolved. This CDR3 has 15 amino acids. The germline gives CDR1 MNHNS, CDR2 SASEGT. Trimming took off 1 base at V and 0 bases at J, with 7 bases between the two ends. CDR3 protein: CASSEGRSSNQPQHF. CDR3 sequence (DNA): TGTGCCAGCAGTGAAGGTAGGAGTAGCAATCAGCCCCAGCATTTT.

J is TRBJ1-4 and V is TRBV19; 9 positions agree with TRBD1. This CDR3 has 14 residues. The junction had 3 bases not matched to a gene; V was cut back by 3 bases and J by 7 bases. Germline CDR1 reads LNHDA; CDR2 reads SQIVND (reference sequence). The CDR3 DNA is TGTGCCAGTAGTATGGGACAGGGTTTTGAAAAACTGTTTTTT. Translated: CASSMGQGFEKLFF. Drawing the rest from reference TRBV19 and TRBJ1-4, the complete variable domain is DGGITQSPKYLFRKEGQNVTLSCEQNLNHDAMYWYRQDPGQGLRLIYYSQIVNDFQKGDIAEGYSVSREKKESFPLTVTSAQKNPTAFYLCASSMGQGFEKLFFGSGTQLSVL.

The chain carries TRBV18 and TRBJ2-7; D call uncertain. Trimming shortened V by 2 bases and J by 1 base, and 12 bases separated the two germline ends. The CDR3 length is 15 residues. In germline, CDR1 is KGHSH, CDR2 LQKENI. CDR3 protein: CASSPSQTASYEQYF. In nucleotides, the CDR3 is TGTGCCAGCTCACCATCCCAAACAGCATCCTACGAGCAGTACTTC.

The chain recombines TRBV20-1 with TRBJ1-4, with D uncertain. Germline values: CDR1 DFQATT, CDR2 SNEGSKA (reference sequence). The CDR3 is made up of 13 amino acids. Trimming pared 3 bases from V and 8 bases from J, leaving 13 bases between. The CDR3 sequence: CSASLGVEEKLFF. The CDR3 region has the DNA TGCAGTGCTAGTTTGGGAGTTGAGGAAAAACTGTTTTTT.

This chain uses TRBV6-1 with TRBJ1-2, with 9 bases aligning to TRBD1. CDR1 MNHNS and CDR2 SASEGT come from the germline V gene. This CDR3 has 15 amino acids. The junction had 4 bases not matched to a gene; V was cut back by 2 bases and J by 3 bases. This chain's CDR3 is CASSEYRDRDYGYTF. CDR3 coding DNA: TGTGCCAGCAGTGAATACCGGGACAGGGACTATGGCTACACCTTC.

The gene calls are TRBV2 and TRBJ2-1; 16 bases are a match to TRBD2. The germline CDR1 and CDR2 sequences are SNHLY and FYNNEI. This CDR3 is built from 17 residues. J was trimmed by 8 bases and V by 6 bases; bases with no gene match: 10. The CDR3 loop is CASRHGTSGRGDDEQFF. CDR3 nucleotides: TGTGCCAGCAGGCACGGGACTAGCGGGAGGGGGGACGATGAGCAGTTCTTC.

The V call is TRBV3-1 (or the pseudogene TRBV3-2), the J call TRBJ1-5; no clear D gene. V was trimmed by 4 bases and J by 2 bases, leaving 9 bases between them. The germline CDR1 and CDR2 sequences are LGHDT and YNNKEL (reference sequence). The CDR3 is made up of 14 amino acids. For the CDR3, the DNA is TGTGCCAGCAGCCCAGAGAGGGGCAATCAGCCCCAGCATTTT. Translating gives CASSPERGNQPQHF.

The rearrangement links TRBV6-4 to TRBJ2-7; D is unresolved. The CDR3 has 8 residues. Germline CDR1 MRHNA, CDR2 SNTAGT. V lost 9 bases to trimming and J lost 7 bases, with 4 bases between them. CDR3 nucleotide sequence: TGTGCCAGGAGGGAGCAGTACTTC. Its protein is CARREQYF.

The chain employs TRBV3-1 (or the pseudogene TRBV3-2) and TRBJ1-5; D not resolved. This CDR3 has 14 amino acids. With 1 base removed from V and 2 bases from J, the gap between germline ends came to 6 bases. CDR1 and CDR2 from the germline V gene are LGHDT and YNNKEL (reference sequence). This chain's CDR3 is CASSQGVRNQPQHF. DNA for the CDR3: TGTGCCAGCAGCCAAGGCGTGCGCAATCAGCCCCAGCATTTT.